Detailed here is one T cell receptor (beta chain). As yet, its antigen is unknown. This record belongs to a study of T cell responses to AZD1222 COVID-19 vaccine. This CDR3 contains 20 residues. Germline V gives CDR1 SGHVS, CDR2 FNYEAQ. Trimming took 4 bases from V and 5 from J; bases not matched to a gene: 23. Study-wide results and limits: Within unmutated variant regions lay the reported targets of nearly half of spike-specific TCRs.

Assay: immunoSEQ multiplex PCR; the TCRdb copy retains only in-frame clones and omits some. The sample has 150,000 to 200,000 clones, 88% seen once. Specimen: peripheral blood, collected 28 days after the second AZD1222 dose. V usage is TRBV7-6 and J usage is TRBJ1-1, with 9 bases identical to TRBD1. The TCR comes from an adult who received the AZD1222 COVID-19 vaccine. The CDR3 protein is CASSSDLHTGGTLWVTEAFF. As DNA, the CDR3 is TGTGCCAGCAGCTCCGATCTACACACAGGGGGCACTCTCTGGGTTACTGAAGCTTTCTTT.